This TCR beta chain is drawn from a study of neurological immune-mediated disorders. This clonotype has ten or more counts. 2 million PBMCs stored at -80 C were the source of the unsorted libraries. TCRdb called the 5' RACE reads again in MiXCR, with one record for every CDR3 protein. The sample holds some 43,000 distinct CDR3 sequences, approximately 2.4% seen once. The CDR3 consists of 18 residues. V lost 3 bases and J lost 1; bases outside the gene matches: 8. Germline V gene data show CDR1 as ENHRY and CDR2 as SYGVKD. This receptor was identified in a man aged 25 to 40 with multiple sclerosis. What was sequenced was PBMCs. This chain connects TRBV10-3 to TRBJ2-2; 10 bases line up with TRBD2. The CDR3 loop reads CAISDLPGLAMNTGELFF. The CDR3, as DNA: TGTGCCATCAGTGACTTACCGGGACTAGCGATGAACACCGGGGAGCTGTTTTTT.